This T cell receptor (beta chain) came from a study of response to subunit inactivated influenza vaccine. Trimming cost V 0 bases and J 4 bases, with 11 bases left between them. Germline lookup yields CDR1 KGHDR and CDR2 SFDVKD. The CDR3 runs to 16 residues. Overall study results and limits: Researchers suggested that each seasonal influenza vaccination recruits few new T cells.

TCRdb analysed the RT-PCR reads with MiXCR anew, one entry per CDR3 protein. Of about 190,000 distinct CDR3 sequences detected, approximately 14% appear once; the ten largest clones hold approximately 27%. This clonotype turned up a few times. Antigen: not known. The chain uses TRBV24-1 and TRBJ2-2; D could derive from TRBD1 or TRBD2 (5 bases each). The specimen was CD8+ T cells sorted from PBMCs, collected around 5 days after vaccination. The receptor's source is a man in his forties or fifties who received an inactivated influenza vaccine. CDR3: CATSDLEVGGTGELFF. As DNA, the CDR3 is TGTGCCACCAGTGATTTGGAGGTTGGGGGCACCGGGGAGCTGTTTTTT.